This paragraph covers one TCR beta chain sequence. The CDR3 totals 14 residues. V was clipped by 7 bases and J by 0 bases, with 13 bases between them. Germline V gene lookup returns CDR1 MDHEN and CDR2 SYDVKM. This sample is drawn from a study of cytomegalovirus exposure and HLA in healthy donors. In the PCR, 60 Vbeta and 13 Jbeta primers were used. Assay used: immunoSEQ multiplex PCR; TCRdb lists only in-frame clones, some missing. Of some 190,000 clones detected, around 87% appear once; the ten largest clones hold 1.3%. The sequence came from a man aged 25-45 years in good health and CMV-seronegative. This rearrangement joins TRBV28 to TRBJ2-7, with D possibly matching TRBD2 (6 bases). Sequencing used PBMCs. CDR3 residues: CASTLAGSSYEQYF. CDR3 bases: TGTGCCAGCACGCTGGCGGGGTCCTCCTACGAGCAGTACTTC.